This TCR beta chain was sequenced for a study of T cell repertoires in cytomegalovirus infection. TCRdb re-called the reads with MiXCR, one entry per CDR3 protein. The table includes roughly 80,000 distinct CDR3 sequences, about 37% detected once. In the case of this clonotype: The antigen remains unidentified.

Germline assignment: CDR1 MDHEN and CDR2 SYDVKM. The germline V and J ends were trimmed by 2 bases and 9 bases, with 11 bases remaining between them. CDR3 length equals 14 residues. This chain connects TRBV28 to TRBJ1-6; unclear D gene. The clonotype was recovered from a human donor in good health (CMV status not recorded). Some clones in this sample may be carry-over from other donors' samples. The sequencing used CD8+ T cells from cultured PBMCs, collected from culture after CMV antigen stimulation. The CDR3 loop is CASSLDGPSSPLHF. CDR3 DNA sequence: TGTGCCAGCAGTTTAGACGGTCCGAGTTCACCCCTCCACTTT.